Given below is one T cell receptor (beta chain) in context. Its recognized antigen is unknown. One base away there is no much larger clone; base qualities are not given. Genomic DNA was extracted from sorted cells for sequencing of the TCRbeta CDR3 region. TCRbeta CDR3 regions were sequenced using the immunoSEQ Assay. TCRdb holds this immuneACCESS table with in-frame rearrangements only. Some clones are missing; in checked studies, unresolved V genes explain under half, and the rest has no known cause. The sample includes around 70,000 clones, with about 84% observed a single time. The ten largest clones represent about 6.9% of the sample. These data originate in a study of OX40 agonist ivuxolimab in advanced cancers. Looking at the study overall: Ivuxolimab, which targeted the costimulatory receptor OX40 (CD134), was an agonistic, fully human IgG2 monoclonal antibody. Prior anti-PD-1, anti-PD-L1 or anti-CTLA-4 therapy was permitted, and less than 45% of dose-escalation patients had received checkpoint inhibitors. The point of sequencing TCRbeta in the periphery was to test whether ivuxolimab changed TCR sequence diversity and drove clonal T-cell expansion. Intravenous ivuxolimab was administered to patients every 2 weeks at six dose levels: 0.01, 0.1, 0.3, 1.5, 3 and 10 mg/kg. The paper covers the monotherapy dose-escalation part of the phase I ivuxolimab trial, which included N ≈ 52 patients. A male proportion of approximately 83% and a mean age of 60 years, ranging from about 23 to 79, were recorded for the dose-escalation cohort. Partial responses occurred in three dose-escalation patients: two with cutaneous melanoma and one with hepatocellular carcinoma. Of the 50 to 55 dose-escalation patients, hepatocellular carcinoma was present in about 20, melanoma in approximately 15, renal cell carcinoma in 9 and head and neck cancer in 9. What the study reported, not specific to this receptor: Partial responders in the 0.1-3.0 mg/kg groups had among the lowest normalized peripheral clonal expansion, especially among CD8+ T cells. Low levels of normalized T-cell clonal expansion were also seen in some patients who did not respond. At doses of 0.1 to 3.0 mg/kg, clonal expansion of both CD4+ and CD8+ T cells in blood was seen between baseline and week 6. After ivuxolimab, expanded clones were on average more numerous among CD8+ T cells than among CD4+ T cells. The antigen specificity of the clonally expanded peripheral T cells was not determined.

The CDR3 numbers 15 residues from cysteine through phenylalanine. The sequence is cut down to CDR3 DNA, 45 bases in frame from base 1. Deletion took 7 bases off V and 0 bases off J, with a span of 11 bases between the germline ends. According to the germline V gene, CDR1 reads SGHRS and CDR2 reads YFSETQ. The trial excluded patients who had a history of autoimmune disease or were on systemic immunosuppression. Peripheral blood for TCR sequencing was collected from all dose cohorts at baseline, on cycle 4 day 1, and on cycle 7 day 1. The samples were drawn from a first-in-human, open-label, multicenter phase I dose-escalation trial of ivuxolimab. The trial enrolled adults with locally advanced or metastatic head and neck squamous cell, hepatocellular, melanoma or renal cell carcinoma. Before TCR sequencing, CD4+ T cells and CD8+ T cells were sorted from peripheral blood as separate populations.

The material sequenced was CD4+ or CD8+ T cells sorted from blood, taken in a trial of the OX40 agonist ivuxolimab. The TCR comes from an adult with an advanced solid tumor such as melanoma, head and neck, liver or kidney cancer. The receptor chain draws on TRBV5-1 and TRBJ1-6; no D gene is confidently identified. In nucleotide form, the sequence is TGCGCCAGCTGTGCGGATAGCTCCTATAATTCACCCCTCCACTTT. It specifies CASCADSSYNSPLHF.